This entry is about one TCR beta chain. The V end lost 5 bases, the J end lost 8 bases, and 18 bases lay between the germline ends. CDR1 is SGHAT, CDR2 FQNNGV, per germline. The CDR3 has 14 residues. This entry belongs to a study of blood T cell repertoires in COVID-19. Study information: Both acute and convalescent COVID-19 samples were obtained from the United States, Italy and Spain. T cells, B-cell-depleted T cells, or PBMCs provided the cDNA or gDNA that served as material.

Authors' analysis steps: By means of reference gene primer amplification, nucleated cell counts were estimated. Generated by immunoSEQ multiplex PCR, the TCRdb table keeps only in-frame clones and is missing some. D and trimming come from the DNA, and the V and J calls and clone size come from that table. This table holds around 250,000 clones, around 86% found once. The source is a young man with active or convalescent COVID-19. The sequenced sample consisted of peripheral blood. The chain links TRBV11-2 to TRBJ1-2; weak D call: TRBD1 (6 bases). CDR3 loop: CASSTTTGGAGYTF. In DNA, the CDR3 is TGTGCCAGCAGCACTACCACGGGGGGCGCAGGCTACACCTTC. Full variable domain (remainder filled in from reference TRBV11-2 and TRBJ1-2): EAGVAQSPRYKIIEKRQSVAFWCNPISGHATLYWYQQILGQGPKLLIQFQNNGVVDDSQLPKDRFSAERLKGVDSTLKIQPAKLEDSAVYLCASSTTTGGAGYTFGSGTRLTVV.